These T cell receptor beta chains were read from a single sample in a study of naive and memory T cell subsets. TCRdb re-derived calls from the UMI-ligation and nested PCR reads in MiXCR, one entry per CDR3 protein. The sample lists about 37,000 distinct CDR3 sequences, 8% to 13% occurring once. The sample here was skin, taken from a tuberculin skin test site. Every receptor here comes from an adult in good health. CDR3s include the opening cysteine and the closing phenylalanine or tryptophan. D genes are given only for firm matches. Some rows mark clone size as missing; the rest say once, few, many or name a class of expanded clone.

DNA: TGCAGTGTCGGCGGTCAAGCCCAAGAGACCCAGTACTTC
CDR3: CSVGGQAQETQYF
size: few
J: TRBJ2-5
D: -
V: TRBV20-1

DNA: TGTGCCAGTAGTGCCCGGACAGGGGGCAGCGAGCAGTACTTC
CDR3: CASSARTGGSEQYF
size: -
J: TRBJ2-7
D: TRBD1
V: TRBV19

DNA: TGTGCTAGTGGTTCCGACAGGAGAACTGAGCAGTTCTTC
CDR3: CASGSDRRTEQFF
size: -
J: TRBJ2-1
D: -
V: TRBV12-5

DNA: TGTGCCAGCAGCGTAGGATGGTCACAAGAGACCCAGTACTTC
CDR3: CASSVGWSQETQYF
size: -
J: TRBJ2-5
D: -
V: TRBV9

DNA: TGTGCCAGCAGCAAAGGAGTTAGGGGGACCCTCCACTTT
CDR3: CASSKGVRGTLHF
size: -
J: TRBJ1-6
D: -
V: TRBV21-1

DNA: TGTGCCAGTAGTATAGAAGGAGTGATCCTGGGATACAATGAGCAGTTCTTC
CDR3: CASSIEGVILGYNEQFF
size: many
J: TRBJ2-1
D: -
V: TRBV19

DNA: TGTGCCAGCAGGGGGCGCACAGATACGCAGTATTTT
CDR3: CASRGRTDTQYF
size: few
J: TRBJ2-3
D: -
V: TRBV2

DNA: TGCAGTGCTAGAAATCCCCGGGGGACTAACAATGAGCAGTTCTTC
CDR3: CSARNPRGTNNEQFF
size: medium-sized
J: TRBJ2-1
D: TRBD2
V: TRBV20-1

DNA: TGTGCCAGCAGCTTAGAGAACTTCTGGAGCTCCTACGAGCAGTACTTC
CDR3: CASSLENFWSSYEQYF
size: -
J: TRBJ2-7
D: -
V: TRBV7-2

DNA: TGTGCCAGCAGCAAAGGCGGGGGACTGTCTGAAGCTTTCTTT
CDR3: CASSKGGGLSEAFF
size: -
J: TRBJ1-1
D: -
V: TRBV21-1

DNA: TGTGCCAGCAGTTGGACCGGGACAGGGAATTTTTTTCGTGATTCACCCCTCCACTTT
CDR3: CASSWTGTGNFFRDSPLHF
size: few
J: TRBJ1-6
D: TRBD1
V: TRBV7-2

DNA: TGTGCCAGCAGCTGTCGAACGGGACTAGCGGGACAAAGGGCTGAGCAGTTCTTC
CDR3: CASSCRTGLAGQRAEQFF
size: many
J: TRBJ2-1
D: TRBD2
V: TRBV4-2

DNA: TGCAGTGCACCGACAGGGACCTACGAGCAGTACTTC
CDR3: CSAPTGTYEQYF
size: -
J: TRBJ2-7
D: TRBD1
V: TRBV20-1

DNA: TGCAGCGTTCGGGACCCGGGGACTGAAGCTTTCTTT
CDR3: CSVRDPGTEAFF
size: -
J: TRBJ1-1
D: -
V: TRBV29-1

DNA: TGCAGTGCTAGGGGGGGACCTACAGAGACTGGAAACACCATATATTTT
CDR3: CSARGGPTETGNTIYF
size: many
J: TRBJ1-3
D: -
V: TRBV20-1

DNA: TGCAGTGCCTGGCCACGGGACCTTACGAACGAGCTAAAAGAGACCCAGTACTTC
CDR3: CSAWPRDLTNELKETQYF
size: many
J: TRBJ2-5
D: -
V: TRBV20-1

DNA: TGTGCCAGCAGTCCCGGGACAACTAGCACAGATACGCAGTATTTT
CDR3: CASSPGTTSTDTQYF
size: many
J: TRBJ2-3
D: -
V: TRBV12-3/TRBV12-4

DNA: TGTGCCAGCAGCCGTCATGTGGACGAGCAGTACTTC
CDR3: CASSRHVDEQYF
size: few
J: TRBJ2-7
D: -
V: TRBV3-1

DNA: TGTGCCTTGTTAGCGGAGGGCCGGGATACGCAGTATTTT
CDR3: CALLAEGRDTQYF
size: -
J: TRBJ2-3
D: -
V: TRBV30

DNA: TGTGCCTGGAGTGACACCCCATGGGAGGGGAAGAACACTGAAGCTTTCTTT
CDR3: CAWSDTPWEGKNTEAFF
size: many
J: TRBJ1-1
D: -
V: TRBV30

DNA: TGCGCCAGCAGCCAAGTGAGCGGGAGTAAAGAGACCCAGTACTTC
CDR3: CASSQVSGSKETQYF
size: many
J: TRBJ2-5
D: TRBD2
V: TRBV4-1

DNA: TGTGCCAGCAGCGTGGGACAGGGCGTTGAGACCCAGTACTTC
CDR3: CASSVGQGVETQYF
size: many
J: TRBJ2-5
D: TRBD1
V: TRBV7-2

DNA: TGTGCCAGCAGGCGACCCGGGGAGGGCGAGCAGTACTTC
CDR3: CASRRPGEGEQYF
size: -
J: TRBJ2-7
D: TRBD2
V: TRBV28

DNA: TGTGCCAGCAGCCAAGAAACAGGGGGCATCCCTGGGGCCAACGTCCTGACTTTC
CDR3: CASSQETGGIPGANVLTF
size: many
J: TRBJ2-6
D: TRBD1
V: TRBV3-1

DNA: TGTGCCAGCAGCTTAACGCAAGGCACTGAAGCTTTCTTT
CDR3: CASSLTQGTEAFF
size: -
J: TRBJ1-1
D: -
V: TRBV7-3

DNA: TGTGCCAGCAGCCAGGGGCGGGCTGGGGCCAACGTCCTGACTTTC
CDR3: CASSQGRAGANVLTF
size: few
J: TRBJ2-6
D: -
V: TRBV3-1

DNA: TGTGCCAGCAGCCCTCCAAAACTAGCGGGACCCCTTTTCAGGGAGCAGTTCTTC
CDR3: CASSPPKLAGPLFREQFF
size: -
J: TRBJ2-1
D: TRBD2
V: TRBV14

DNA: TGTGCCTGGAGTTGGGGCTTTGACTATGGCTACACCTTC
CDR3: CAWSWGFDYGYTF
size: -
J: TRBJ1-2
D: -
V: TRBV30

DNA: TGTGCCAGCAGCCCCCGGAGTAGCGGGGGTGAGACCCAGTACTTC
CDR3: CASSPRSSGGETQYF
size: few
J: TRBJ2-5
D: TRBD2
V: TRBV11-2

DNA: TGTGCCAGCCGGAGCCCAGGGGGCCCCAACTACGAGCAGTACTTC
CDR3: CASRSPGGPNYEQYF
size: few
J: TRBJ2-7
D: TRBD1
V: TRBV6-5

DNA: TGCAGTGTCGAGGCGTCCTACGAGCAGTACTTC
CDR3: CSVEASYEQYF
size: many
J: TRBJ2-7
D: -
V: TRBV20-1

DNA: TGTGCCAGCAGTGACGGGACAGGGGTCTACTACGAGCAGTACTTC
CDR3: CASSDGTGVYYEQYF
size: many
J: TRBJ2-7
D: TRBD1
V: TRBV6-1

DNA: TGTGCCAGCAGCCGACAGGCAACTAATGAAAAACTGTTTTTT
CDR3: CASSRQATNEKLFF
size: many
J: TRBJ1-4
D: -
V: TRBV12-3/TRBV12-4

DNA: TGCAGTGCTCCACGCTTGGGACAGGCAAAGGGGGTGGGATCGAGTAACTATGGCTACACCTTC
CDR3: CSAPRLGQAKGVGSSNYGYTF
size: -
J: TRBJ1-2
D: TRBD1
V: TRBV20-1

DNA: TGCAGCGGCCTCAAGACAGCGAACACTGAAGCTTTCTTT
CDR3: CSGLKTANTEAFF
size: many
J: TRBJ1-1
D: -
V: TRBV29-1